Listed below are T cell receptor beta chains from one sample, sequenced in a study of cytomegalovirus exposure and HLA in healthy donors. Generated by immunoSEQ multiplex PCR, the TCRdb table keeps only in-frame clones and is missing some. The sample carries some 200,000 clones, approximately 88% recorded once. Sequencing input: PBMCs. The receptor source for this set is a boy aged 2-15 years in good health and CMV-seronegative. The CDR3 runs from the conserved cysteine through the conserved F or W. A D gene is named only where the DNA matches it firmly. Not all rows give a size; the values are once, few, many and, for expanded clones, a class.

j_call	d_call	clone_size	v_call	cdr3_aa	cdr3_nt
TRBJ2-5	TRBD1	.	TRBV2	CASSFGTGLETQYF	TGTGCCAGCAGTTTCGGGACAGGGTTGGAGACCCAGTACTTC
TRBJ1-4	TRBD1	.	TRBV30	CAWKTGRHNEKLFF	TGTGCCTGGAAGACAGGGCGGCATAATGAAAAACTGTTTTTT
TRBJ2-7	TRBD1	.	TRBV18	CASSPGQGRYEQYF	TGTGCCAGCTCACCCGGACAGGGCCGCTACGAGCAGTACTTC
TRBJ2-7	TRBD2	.	TRBV10-1	CASSAGGAYEQYF	TGCGCCAGCAGTGCGGGGGGGGCCTACGAGCAGTACTTC
TRBJ2-1	TRBD2	few	TRBV6-4	CASSGGLGGPDEQFF	TGTGCCAGCAGTGGGGGTTTGGGAGGGCCGGATGAGCAGTTCTTC
TRBJ2-7	TRBD2	.	TRBV7-8	CASSRTSGVLEQYF	TGTGCCAGCAGCCGCACTAGCGGGGTCCTTGAGCAGTACTTC
TRBJ2-3	TRBD2	.	TRBV19	CASSPGTTTDTQYF	TGTGCCAGTAGTCCTGGGACTACCACAGATACGCAGTATTTT
TRBJ1-1	TRBD1	once	TRBV6-4	CASSGQGESEAFF	TGTGCCAGCAGTGGACAGGGAGAGTCTGAAGCTTTCTTT
TRBJ2-7	.	.	TRBV6-1	CASSGEYGLEGIEQYF	TGTGCCAGCAGTGGAGAATATGGGCTAGAGGGAATCGAGCAGTACTTC
TRBJ2-7	.	.	TRBV7-2	CASSLQGYSTQRHYEQYF	TGTGCCAGCAGCCTCCAAGGTTACTCGACTCAGCGGCACTACGAGCAGTACTTC
TRBJ2-7	.	.	TRBV9	CASSGRDSGEQYF	TGTGCCAGCAGCGGCCGGGACTCGGGCGAGCAGTACTTC
TRBJ1-3	.	few	TRBV12-5	CASGLLAAGNTIYF	TGTGCTAGTGGTTTGTTGGCCGCTGGAAACACCATATATTTT
TRBJ1-5	.	.	TRBV5-1	CASSLVALEGVNQPQHF	TGCGCCAGCAGCTTGGTTGCTCTGGAGGGTGTCAATCAGCCCCAGCATTTT
TRBJ2-2	.	.	TRBV25-1	CASSEYRQWGGTGELFF	TGTGCCAGCAGTGAATACCGACAATGGGGCGGTACCGGGGAGCTGTTTTTT
TRBJ2-7	.	once	TRBV27	CASSEQGYEQYF	TGTGCCAGCAGTGAACAGGGCTACGAGCAGTACTTC
TRBJ2-1	TRBD2	once	TRBV6-6	CASSPLAGAYNEQFF	TGTGCCAGCAGTCCACTAGCGGGAGCTTACAATGAGCAGTTCTTC
TRBJ2-1	TRBD2	.	TRBV30	CAWTTRGGYNEQFF	TGTGCCTGGACGACCCGGGGGGGATACAATGAGCAGTTCTTC
TRBJ1-2	.	few	TRBV6-5	CASSYSMGQSGYTF	TGTGCCAGCAGTTACTCGATGGGGCAGTCTGGCTACACCTTC
TRBJ1-6	.	.	TRBV10-3	CAISHGGSPLHF	TGTGCCATCAGCCACGGGGGGTCCCCCCTCCACTTT
TRBJ1-2	.	.	TRBV6-5	CASSTAHSDGYTF	TGTGCCAGCAGTACCGCCCATTCGGATGGCTACACCTTC
TRBJ2-3	TRBD2	.	TRBV10-3	CATTSGGTITDTQYF	TGTGCCACAACTAGCGGGGGGACCATCACAGATACGCAGTATTTT
TRBJ2-3	.	.	TRBV5-4	CASSLAGGTDTQYF	TGTGCCAGCAGCTTGGCAGGGGGCACAGATACGCAGTATTTT
TRBJ2-3	TRBD2	.	TRBV7-8	CASSSGGDSAFYTQYF	TGTGCCAGCAGTTCGGGGGGGGATTCAGCCTTCTATACGCAGTATTTT
TRBJ1-2	.	.	TRBV12-5	CASGSTAYYGYTF	TGTGCTAGTGGTTCGACAGCTTACTATGGCTACACCTTC
TRBJ2-7	.	.	TRBV11-2	CASSLEAAGFYEQYF	TGTGCCAGCAGCTTAGAGGCGGCGGGTTTCTACGAGCAGTACTTC
TRBJ2-3	TRBD2	few	TRBV4-2	CASSQALAGHTQYF	TGTGCCAGCAGCCAAGCGCTAGCGGGGCATACGCAGTATTTT
TRBJ2-3	.	.	TRBV4-2	CASSQGSLSTDTQYF	TGTGCCAGCAGCCAAGGTAGTCTCTCCACAGATACGCAGTATTTT
TRBJ2-3	.	.	TRBV5-4	CASRTRGGGTDTQYF	TGTGCCAGCAGGACGAGGGGGGGAGGGACAGATACGCAGTATTTT
TRBJ1-1	TRBD1	.	TRBV4-1	CASSHPKKDRDRPEAFF	TGCGCCAGCAGCCACCCTAAAAAGGACAGGGACAGGCCTGAAGCTTTCTTT
TRBJ1-2	TRBD1	.	TRBV25-1	CASSEGGTGGGYTF	TGTGCCAGCAGTGAGGGAGGGACAGGGGGAGGCTACACCTTC
TRBJ1-3	.	.	TRBV9	CASSTARQAGNTIYF	TGTGCCAGCAGCACCGCCCGACAGGCAGGAAACACCATATATTTT
TRBJ1-1	.	.	TRBV7-6	CASSAQGGTEAFF	TGTGCCAGCAGCGCACAAGGGGGCACTGAAGCTTTCTTT
TRBJ2-1	TRBD1	.	TRBV14	CASSHKGTALWEQFF	TGTGCCAGCAGCCACAAAGGGACAGCTTTATGGGAGCAGTTCTTC
TRBJ1-1	.	few	TRBV29-1	CSVLRRGNTEAFF	TGCAGCGTACTCAGGAGGGGGAACACTGAAGCTTTCTTT
TRBJ1-2	TRBD1	.	TRBV29-1	CSVAGTARHGYTF	TGCAGCGTTGCGGGGACAGCAAGGCATGGCTACACCTTC